Each of the 22 T cell receptor beta chains below was sequenced from the same sample in a study of blood T cells in healthy people across ages. A second PCR of 7 to 11 cycles used a sample-barcoded 5' primer and a J-beta primer mix. TCRdb re-called the 5' RACE reads with MiXCR, one entry per CDR3 protein. The sample has roughly 1,700,000 distinct CDR3 sequences; roughly 27% are singletons. The specimen was blood. The origin of the receptors is a woman aged 25 to 39 in good health.

On this clonotype itself: Just one base apart from a much larger clone, this may be a read error. The gene calls are TRBV4-3 and TRBJ2-7; unclear D gene. Germline CDR1 is LGHNA and CDR2 is YSLEER. The CDR3 loop spans 14 amino acids. CDR3 protein: CASNQGHGFYEQYF. CDR3 DNA: TGCGCCAGCAACCAAGGTCATGGATTCTACGAGCAGTACTTC.

This clonotype was seen ten or more times. The chain is built from TRBV20-1 and TRBJ2-1; 13 bases match TRBD2. Germline CDR1 DFQATT, CDR2 SNEGSKA (reference sequence). CDR3 length: 16 residues. Germline trimming cut 5 bases from V and 7 bases from J; bases unmatched to any gene: 11. Here the CDR3 DNA reads TGCAGTGCTCCCAGACTAGCGGGAGGCGGGGTTAATGAGCAGTTCTTC. It yields the protein CSAPRLAGGGVNEQFF.

The chain is built from TRBV12-3 or TRBV12-4 and TRBJ1-2; 7 bases are shared with TRBD1. The V gene end was trimmed by 6 bases and the J gene end by 0 bases; junction bases not matched to a gene: 4. The CDR3 is 14 residues long. The CDR3 bases are TGTGCCAGCAGAGGACAGGCGTCTAACTATGGCTACACCTTC. Translating gives CASRGQASNYGYTF.

The chain combines TRBV12-3 or TRBV12-4 with TRBJ1-3, with 7 bases fitting TRBD1. The V and J ends lost 0 bases and 7 bases, in that order; junction bases with no gene match: 3. The CDR3 loop spans 14 amino acids. The CDR3 spells CASSLAEGANTIYF. The CDR3 DNA reads as TGTGCCAGCAGTTTAGCGGAGGGGGCGAACACCATATATTTT.

The chain couples TRBV14 to TRBJ2-1; D not resolved. V was trimmed by 4 bases and J by 2 bases, leaving 12 bases between them. CDR1 is SGHDN and CDR2 is FVKESK in the germline V gene. CDR3 length: 15 residues. The CDR3 DNA sequence: TGTGCCAGCAGCCCCTCGAACGGTCCCTACAATGAGCAGTTCTTC. Translating it yields CASSPSNGPYNEQFF. Together with reference TRBV14 and TRBJ2-1, the CDR3 gives the full variable domain: EAGVTQFPSHSVIEKGQTVTLRCDPISGHDNLYWYRRVMGKEIKFLLHFVKESKQDESGMPNNRFLAERTGGTYSTLKVQPAELEDSGVYFCASSPSNGPYNEQFFGPGTRLTVL.

This chain connects TRBV19 to TRBJ1-1; D is ambiguous. Germline CDR1 is LNHDA and CDR2 is SQIVND (reference sequence). The CDR3 contains 13 residues. V lost 10 bases, J lost 1 base, and 13 bases lay in between. CDR3 loop: CATTEGPNTEAFF. As DNA, the CDR3 is TGTGCCACTACAGAGGGCCCGAACACTGAAGCTTTCTTT.

With respect to this clonotype: A clone one base away is much larger, so this may be a read error. Here the CDR3 reads CSVEDSSEQYF. CDR3 in DNA: TGCAGCGTTGAAGATTCTAGTGAGCAGTACTTC. This rearrangement joins TRBV29-1 to TRBJ2-5; D call uncertain. Trimming left V 0 bases short and J 11 bases short, with 10 bases between. Germline values: CDR1 SQVTM, CDR2 ANQGSEA. The length of the CDR3 is 11 residues.

This chain uses TRBV6-6 with TRBJ2-3, with 10 bases that match TRBD1. This CDR3 contains 14 residues. V shed 6 bases, J shed 4 bases, and the junction held 4 bases outside the gene matches. Germline assignment: CDR1 MNHNY and CDR2 SVGAGI (reference sequence). The CDR3 region has the DNA TGTGCCAGCAGGGGGACAGGGGTGGCAGATACGCAGTATTTT. It specifies CASRGTGVADTQYF.

The chain recombines TRBV20-1 with TRBJ2-1; 11 bases agree with TRBD2. CDR1 DFQATT and CDR2 SNEGSKA come from the germline V gene (reference sequence). The J segment lost 3 bases and the V segment lost 2 bases, leaving 3 bases of the junction unmatched. The CDR3 contains 15 residues. CDR3 region: CSARPSGGLYNEQFF. In DNA form, the CDR3 reads TGCAGTGCTAGACCTAGCGGGGGGCTCTACAATGAGCAGTTCTTC.

Turning to this clonotype: A clone one base away is much larger, so this may be a read error. The chain links TRBV7-9 to TRBJ2-1; TRBD2 agrees at 11 bases. Germline CDR1 SEHNR, CDR2 FQNEAQ (reference sequence). This CDR3 region has 17 residues. The DNA of the CDR3 is TGTGCCGGCAGCTTTGGGGGGACTAGCGGACGAGACAATGAGCAGTTCTTC. This encodes CAGSFGGTSGRDNEQFF.

The V gene is TRBV2, the J gene TRBJ2-7; D remains unclear. The CDR3 is 14 residues long. Trimming stripped 0 bases from V and 4 bases from J, with 10 bases between. CDR1 SNHLY and CDR2 FYNNEI come from the germline V gene. The chain's CDR3 is CASSEAPLEYEQYF. CDR3 DNA sequence: TGTGCCAGCAGTGAAGCGCCATTGGAGTACGAGCAGTACTTC.

At least ten counts were recorded for this clonotype. J is TRBJ2-4 and V is TRBV24-1; TRBD2 aligns across 7 bases. This CDR3 region has 15 residues. Unmatched junction bases numbered 4, after V lost 4 bases and J lost 2 bases. From germline, CDR1 is KGHDR and CDR2 SFDVKD. Here the CDR3 reads CATSDNGRSKNIQYF. In nucleotides, the CDR3 is TGTGCCACCAGTGACAACGGGAGGTCCAAAAACATTCAGTACTTC.

Only a few counts were recorded for this clonotype. The CDR3: CASSLLYRGAKNIQYF. In DNA form, the CDR3 reads TGTGCCAGCAGTTTATTGTATCGGGGGGCCAAAAACATTCAGTACTTC. This rearrangement joins TRBV28 to TRBJ2-4, with a tentative D call TRBD2 (6 bases). V gave up 1 base and J gave up 1 base, with 11 bases separating them. Looked up from germline, CDR1 is MDHEN and CDR2 is SYDVKM. CDR3 length: 16 amino acids.

Note on this clonotype: A read error is possible here, since a much larger clone lies one base away. The J gene is TRBJ2-1, the V gene TRBV9; 9 nucleotides align to TRBD1. The CDR3 consists of 15 residues. The germline V gene has CDR1 SGDLS and CDR2 YYNGEE. CDR3 sequence (DNA): TGTGCCGGCAGCGTACAGGGGGCTGGCTACAATGAGCAGTTCTTC. This sequence encodes CAGSVQGAGYNEQFF.

This clonotype was seen only a few times. At one end the junction does not follow the germline gene, possibly because of a read error. The chain carries TRBV6-6 and TRBJ1-1; unclear D gene. The CDR3 length is 16 residues. CDR1 and CDR2 (germline): MNHNY, SVGAGI (reference sequence). CDR3: CASSYLRTSMNSEAFF. The CDR3 coding sequence is TGTGCCAGCAGTTACCTGAGGACTTCGATGAACTCTGAAGCTTTCTTT.

This clonotype has ten or more counts. V is TRBV12-5 and J is TRBJ2-7; D perhaps matches TRBD2 (7 bases). The germline V gene encodes CDR1 LGHNT and CDR2 FRNRAP. V lost 3 bases and J lost 4, with 10 bases in between. CDR3 length: 13 amino acids. DNA for the CDR3: TGTGCTAGTGGTTTAGGGGGGGTGTACGAGCAGTACTTC. Its protein product is CASGLGGVYEQYF.

In DNA, the CDR3 is TGTGCCACCAGTGATACCGGAGACGGCTACACCTTC. Translating it yields CATSDTGDGYTF. This chain connects TRBV24-1 to TRBJ1-2; D remains unclear. The germline CDR1 and CDR2 sequences are KGHDR and SFDVKD. The CDR3 spans 12 residues. Trimming took off 3 bases at V and 8 bases at J, with 9 bases between the two ends.

This clonotype was picked up one time. One junction end disagrees with the germline gene, perhaps due to a read error. V and J are TRBV20-1 and TRBJ2-1, with 10 positions matching TRBD2. CDR1 DFQATT and CDR2 SNEGSKA come from the germline V gene (reference sequence). The CDR3 length is 15 residues. CDR3 in DNA: TGCAGTGCTGGAGATCTTGCTAGCGGGGGTGGTGAGCAGTTCTTC. Protein sequence: CSAGDLASGGGEQFF.

The chain uses TRBV28 and TRBJ2-5; a possible D gene is TRBD1 (5 bases). Gene TRBJ2-1 matches the end of the DNA better, so the J call may be wrong. CDR3 length: 15 residues. Germline CDR1 reads MDHEN; CDR2 reads SYDVKM. The CDR3 DNA reads TGTGCCAGCAGTTCCAGGTGGACATCCCAAGAGACCCAGTTCTTC. It is translated as CASSSRWTSQETQFF.

On this clonotype itself: Being one base from a much bigger clone, this may be a read error. The chain is built from TRBV7-7 and TRBJ2-1; D perhaps matches TRBD1 (5 bases). The CDR3 consists of 16 residues. Germline V CDR1 and CDR2: SSHAT, FNYEAQ (reference sequence). The CDR3 bases are TGTGCCAGCAGCTTAAGCCCCGACAGCTCCCACAATGAGCAGTTCTTC. The encoded protein is CASSLSPDSSHNEQFF.

V gene TRBV12-3 or TRBV12-4 combines with J gene TRBJ1-5; D is ambiguous. The germline V and J ends were trimmed by 4 bases and 6 bases, with 13 bases remaining between them. CDR3 length: 14 amino acids. The CDR3: CASSYGAGSQPQHF. The CDR3 DNA reads as TGTGCCAGCAGTTATGGTGCCGGTTCTCAGCCCCAGCATTTT.

This clonotype was counted only a few times. V usage is TRBV28 and J usage is TRBJ2-6, with 8 bases that match TRBD1. This CDR3 has 18 residues. Per the germline V gene, CDR1 is MDHEN and CDR2 is SYDVKM. The trim removed 3 bases at V and 2 bases at J, leaving 9 bases unmatched. Here the CDR3 reads CASSFPGDRSAGANVLTF. The CDR3 bases are TGTGCCAGCAGTTTCCCGGGGGACAGGTCGGCTGGGGCCAACGTCCTGACTTTC.